The 17 T cell receptor beta chains below were found in one sample sequenced in a study of neoadjuvant anti-PD-1 for oral cavity cancer. Time point: after neoadjuvant nivolumab, at surgical resection. Clones were read by immunoSEQ multiplex PCR, and TCRdb kept only the in-frame ones, dropping some. The sample lists about 42,000 clones; about 77% were seen once. This specimen consisted of PBMCs, obtained after nivolumab (anti-PD-1) treatment. These receptors were obtained from a person between 40 and 79 years old with oral cavity squamous cell carcinoma.

This chain links TRBV18 with TRBJ1-2; unclear D gene. This CDR3 contains 14 residues. V lost 4 bases, J lost 6 bases, and 15 bases lay in between. Germline CDR1 KGHSH, CDR2 LQKENI. CDR3 in DNA: TGTGCCAGCTCACTCGGGAGGTCCCCCAATGGCTACACCTTC. Translating it yields CASSLGRSPNGYTF.

The V call is TRBV19, the J call TRBJ1-3; D gene ambiguous. Germline lookup yields CDR1 LNHDA and CDR2 SQIVND (reference sequence). The V and J ends lost 5 bases and 2 bases respectively, with 10 bases between them. The CDR3 runs to 14 residues. The DNA of the CDR3 is TGTGCCAGTAGTGGTACTGGCACTGGAAACACCATATATTTT. It encodes CASSGTGTGNTIYF.

The chain combines TRBV11-2 with TRBJ2-5; 8 nucleotides align to TRBD1. J lost 4 bases, V lost 5 bases, and 3 bases had no gene match. CDR1 is SGHAT, CDR2 FQNNGV, per germline. The CDR3 length is 13 residues. CDR3: CASSPDRGETQYF. The DNA for the CDR3 is TGTGCCAGCAGCCCAGACAGGGGAGAGACCCAGTACTTC.

The chain combines TRBV28 with TRBJ1-4; TRBD1 matches 10 bases. The CDR3 length is 14 residues. Germline CDR1 and CDR2: MDHEN and SYDVKM. V shed 5 bases, J shed 11 bases, and the junction held 8 bases outside the gene matches. DNA of the CDR3: TGTGCCAGCAGTCCCATGGGACAGGGGAAGAAACTGTTTTTT. Translated: CASSPMGQGKKLFF. Supplemented by reference TRBV28 and TRBJ1-4, the full variable domain reads DVKVTQSSRYLVKRTGEKVFLECVQDMDHENMFWYRQDPGLGLRLIYFSYDVKMKEKGDIPEGYSVSREKKERFSLILESASTNQTSMYLCASSPMGQGKKLFFGSGTQLSVL.

The CDR3 DNA is TGTGCCAGTAGTATAGGGACAGGGCACGGCAATCAGCCCCAGCATTTT. Protein product: CASSIGTGHGNQPQHF. V gene TRBV19 combines with J gene TRBJ1-5; TRBD1 matches at 8 bases. V was pared by 1 base and J by 2 bases, with 4 bases of the junction left unmatched. The length of the CDR3 is 16 residues. Germline CDR1 reads LNHDA; CDR2 reads SQIVND (reference sequence).

This clone appeared once. The CDR3 DNA is TGTGCCAGCAGTTCGCCCCAAGTCGCAGATACGCAGTATTTT. It codes for CASSSPQVADTQYF. The chain combines TRBV6-6 with TRBJ2-3; D call uncertain. Trimming took 4 bases from V and 4 from J, leaving 12 bases between them. The V gene's germline CDR1 is MNHNY and CDR2 SVGAGI (reference sequence). CDR3 length equals 14 residues.

The V gene is TRBV10-3, the J gene TRBJ2-7, with 7 bases matching TRBD1. CDR3 length equals 16 residues. Germline CDR1 and CDR2: ENHRY and SYGVKD. The V gene end was trimmed by 3 bases and the J gene end by 0 bases; junction bases not matched to a gene: 8. CDR3 nucleotide sequence: TGTGCCATCAGTGACCTAGGACAGGCGAACTCCTACGAGCAGTACTTC. The encoded protein is CAISDLGQANSYEQYF.

The rearrangement joins TRBV6-5 to TRBJ2-1; possibly TRBD1 or TRBD2 for D (5 bases each). The CDR3 loop spans 15 amino acids. V lost 7 bases and J 0 bases, leaving 13 bases between the germline ends. CDR1 is MNHEY and CDR2 is SVGAGI in the germline V gene. This chain's CDR3 is CASNPGPYSYNEQFF. CDR3 in DNA: TGTGCCAGCAACCCGGGACCTTACTCCTACAATGAGCAGTTCTTC.

Here the CDR3 DNA reads TGTGCCAGCAGCCTCGGACAGGGGATAGGCTATGGCTACACCTTC. The encoded protein is CASSLGQGIGYGYTF. This chain uses TRBV5-6 with TRBJ1-2; TRBD1 agrees at 9 bases. This CDR3 comprises 15 residues. Germline V gene lookup returns CDR1 SGHDT and CDR2 YYEEEE. Trimming removed 4 bases from V and 4 bases from J; junction bases left unmatched: 8.

This chain connects TRBV5-1 to TRBJ2-5; no definite D call. Germline V lookup: CDR1 SGHRS, CDR2 YFSETQ. Trimming removed 1 base at V and 1 base at J, with 11 bases between. This CDR3 has 15 residues. The CDR3 here is CASSLIVNFQETQYF. CDR3 coding DNA: TGCGCCAGCAGCTTGATAGTGAACTTCCAAGAGACCCAGTACTTC.

The chain combines TRBV5-1 with TRBJ2-3; 14 bases align to TRBD2. This CDR3 region has 19 residues. The junction had 10 bases not matched to a gene; V was cut back by 4 bases and J by 0 bases. The germline CDR1 and CDR2 sequences are SGHRS and YFSETQ. CDR3 sequence (DNA): TGCGCCAGCAGCGGCCGACTAGCGGGGGGGCTTTCTAGCACAGATACGCAGTATTTT. It codes for CASSGRLAGGLSSTDTQYF.

This clone was seen more than once but under ten times. V and J are TRBV10-2 and TRBJ1-2, with D possibly being TRBD1 (6 bases). Germline loops: CDR1 WSHSY, CDR2 SAAADI. The CDR3 totals 14 residues. Trimming took off 6 bases at V and 6 bases at J, with 17 bases between the two ends. The CDR3 protein is CASRSRGGLNGYTF. CDR3 sequence (DNA): TGCGCCAGCAGAAGCCGCGGGGGGCTCAATGGCTACACCTTC.

This chain connects TRBV5-4 to TRBJ1-1, with 8 bases matching TRBD1. Trimming removed 6 bases from V and 1 base from J; junction bases left unmatched: 5. The germline CDR1 and CDR2 sequences are SGHNT and YYREEE (reference sequence). This CDR3 spans 14 amino acids. This CDR3 reads CASTMQGANTEAFF. CDR3 in DNA: TGTGCCAGCACGATGCAGGGGGCGAACACTGAAGCTTTCTTT.

This chain links TRBV19 with TRBJ1-1; possibly TRBD1 for D (5 bases). Germline V gene data show CDR1 as LNHDA and CDR2 as SQIVND (reference sequence). The V and J ends lost 6 bases and 1 base respectively, with 24 bases between them. The CDR3 is made up of 18 amino acids. CDR3 residues: CASSPYRGVARRNTEAFF. The CDR3 DNA is TGTGCCAGTAGCCCTTACCGAGGGGTAGCCAGACGGAACACTGAAGCTTTCTTT. Looking up the rest from reference TRBV19 and TRBJ1-1 gives the full variable domain: DGGITQSPKYLFRKEGQNVTLSCEQNLNHDAMYWYRQDPGQGLRLIYYSQIVNDFQKGDIAEGYSVSREKKESFPLTVTSAQKNPTAFYLCASSPYRGVARRNTEAFFGQGTRLTVV.

This clone appeared once. V usage is TRBV7-3 and J usage is TRBJ2-1, with 13 nucleotides matching TRBD2. CDR1 is SGHTA and CDR2 is FQGTGA in the germline V gene. V was clipped by 1 base and J by 9 bases; unmatched bases: 6. The CDR3 spans 16 residues. The CDR3 protein is CASSLSGTSGMSEQFF. The CDR3 DNA sequence: TGTGCCAGCAGCTTAAGCGGGACTAGCGGGATGTCTGAGCAGTTCTTC.

V gene TRBV14 combines with J gene TRBJ1-3; unclear D gene. This CDR3 contains 12 residues. The germline V gene encodes CDR1 SGHDN and CDR2 FVKESK. Trimming removed 3 bases at V and 1 base at J, with 1 base between. The CDR3: CASSQSGNTIYF. The CDR3 coding sequence is TGTGCCAGCAGCCAGTCTGGAAACACCATATATTTT.

This clone was seen once. This chain's CDR3 is CAISEPGQAGDEQFF. The CDR3 DNA follows: TGTGCCATCAGTGAGCCGGGACAGGCTGGGGATGAGCAGTTCTTC. This sequence joins TRBV10-3 and TRBJ2-1; 8 bases are a match to TRBD1. V was clipped by 2 bases and J by 8 bases; unmatched bases: 8. The germline CDR1 and CDR2 sequences are ENHRY and SYGVKD. The CDR3 loop spans 15 amino acids.